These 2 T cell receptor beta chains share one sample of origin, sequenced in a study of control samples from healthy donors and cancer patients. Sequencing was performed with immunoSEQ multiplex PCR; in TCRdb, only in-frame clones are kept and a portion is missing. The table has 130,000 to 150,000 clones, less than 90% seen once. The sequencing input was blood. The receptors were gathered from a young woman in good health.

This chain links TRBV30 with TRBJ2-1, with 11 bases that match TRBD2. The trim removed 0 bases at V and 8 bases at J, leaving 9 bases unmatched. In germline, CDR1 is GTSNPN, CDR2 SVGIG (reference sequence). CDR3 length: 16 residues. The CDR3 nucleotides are TGTGCCTGGAGTGTACCCCTAGCGGGAGGTGTGTATGAGCAGTTCTTC. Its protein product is CAWSVPLAGGVYEQFF.

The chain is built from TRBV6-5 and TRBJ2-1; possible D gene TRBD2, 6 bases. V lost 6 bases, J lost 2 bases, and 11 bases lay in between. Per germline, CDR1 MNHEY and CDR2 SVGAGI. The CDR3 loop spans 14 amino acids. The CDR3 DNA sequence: TGTGCCAGCAGGCCCCGGGAGACCTACAATGAGCAGTTCTTC. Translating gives CASRPRETYNEQFF.